Below are 7 T cell receptor beta chains sequenced from a single sample in a study of blood T cell repertoires in COVID-19. Method: immunoSEQ multiplex PCR; TCRdb's copy keeps in-frame clones and lacks some. The sample holds 250,000 to 350,000 clones; 70% to 90% are singletons and the top ten take approximately 4%. Sequencing used PBMCs or T cells enriched from blood (not recorded which). The receptor set was obtained from a woman aged 25 to 39 who had recovered from COVID-19.

The chain has TRBV10-3 and TRBJ1-2, with 9 bases aligning to TRBD1. The J segment lost 0 bases and the V segment lost 9 bases, leaving 8 bases of the junction unmatched. Germline lookup yields CDR1 ENHRY and CDR2 SYGVKD. The CDR3 has 15 amino acids. The CDR3 DNA follows: TGTGCCATTTTCCGGGACAGGGACCCTAACTATGGCTACACCTTC. It translates to CAIFRDRDPNYGYTF.

This clone was counted a single time. The chain employs TRBV5-4 and TRBJ1-2; TRBD1 agrees at 7 bases. V trimming: 4 bases; J trimming: 5 bases; junction bases outside the gene matches: 14. The CDR3 extends over 16 amino acids. CDR1 and CDR2 from the germline V gene are SGHNT and YYREEE (reference sequence). The CDR3 region is CASSLRRGTEDYGYTF. The CDR3 DNA reads as TGTGCCAGCAGCCTAAGGAGGGGGACAGAAGATTATGGCTACACCTTC.

In this sample, this clone turned up once. The chain has TRBV7-3 and TRBJ2-1; 16 bases are a match to TRBD2. Germline V CDR1 and CDR2: SGHTA, FQGTGA. The CDR3 loop spans 18 amino acids. V dropped 4 bases and J dropped 7; count of bases not matched to a gene: 10. The CDR3 sequence is CASSSVPGLAGGLNEQFF. In DNA, the CDR3 is TGTGCCAGCAGCTCCGTCCCGGGACTAGCGGGAGGGCTGAATGAGCAGTTCTTC.

The chain carries TRBV19 and TRBJ1-5; 9 nucleotides agree with TRBD1. The CDR3 is 15 amino acids. The germline gives CDR1 LNHDA, CDR2 SQIVND (reference sequence). The J segment lost 6 bases and the V segment lost 2 bases, leaving 5 bases of the junction unmatched. Written as DNA, the CDR3 is TGTGCCAGTAGTATAAAGGGACAGGGAAGTCAGCCCCAGCATTTT. Translating gives CASSIKGQGSQPQHF.

This rearrangement joins TRBV10-3 to TRBJ2-3; D not certain. CDR3 size: 14 residues. CDR1 and CDR2 from the germline V gene are ENHRY and SYGVKD. V gave up 4 bases and J gave up 1 base, with 9 bases separating them. CDR3: CAISAVSGTDTQYF. The DNA for the CDR3 is TGTGCCATCAGTGCGGTCAGCGGCACAGATACGCAGTATTTT.

The CDR3 region is CASSTGQVFYGYTF. The DNA for the CDR3 is TGTGCCAGTAGTACGGGACAGGTGTTCTATGGCTACACCTTC. This rearrangement joins TRBV19 to TRBJ1-2; 8 bases line up with TRBD1. Trimming cost V 4 bases and J 4 bases; bases outside gene matches: 5. The CDR3 is 14 residues long. Germline V CDR1 and CDR2: LNHDA, SQIVND (reference sequence).

This clone was seen a single time. The rearrangement uses TRBV12-3 or TRBV12-4 and TRBJ2-7; D might be TRBD2 (6 bases). CDR3 size: 11 residues. The ends were cut back, 3 bases at V and 7 bases at J, with 7 bases in the middle. The CDR3: CASSFAGEQYF. CDR3 bases: TGTGCCAGCAGTTTTGCGGGGGAGCAGTACTTC.